A single sample is the source of the 10 T cell receptor beta chains below, sequenced in a study of blood T cell repertoires in COVID-19. The repertoire was sequenced with immunoSEQ multiplex PCR; TCRdb's copy has only in-frame clones and lacks some. Of approximately 400,000 clones listed, around 89% are singletons. The specimen sequenced was peripheral blood. Receptor source: a woman aged 45 to 65 with COVID-19, enrolled during active disease.

J is TRBJ1-6 and V is TRBV7-6, with 9 positions matching TRBD1. The CDR3 extends over 14 amino acids. The germline V gene has CDR1 SGHVS and CDR2 FNYEAQ. Losses at the gene ends were 4 bases for V and 11 bases for J; bases not matched to a gene: 6. The chain's CDR3 is CASSSTDRGTPLHF. The DNA of the CDR3 is TGTGCCAGCAGCTCGACGGACAGGGGAACACCCCTCCACTTT.

There are a few counts of this clone. The chain uses TRBV5-4 and TRBJ2-7, with D possibly matching TRBD1 (6 bases). This CDR3 is 15 amino acids long. The germline CDR1 and CDR2 sequences are SGHNT and YYREEE (reference sequence). Trimming left V 4 bases short and J 2 bases short, with 16 bases between. In DNA, the CDR3 is TGTGCCAGCAGCCGCCCCGGGACATCAACCTACGAGCAGTACTTC. It specifies CASSRPGTSTYEQYF.

The genes are TRBV18 and TRBJ2-1; a possible D gene is TRBD1 (5 bases). The CDR3 has 17 amino acids. V lost 2 bases to trimming and J lost 4 bases, with 18 bases between them. Germline CDR1 KGHSH, CDR2 LQKENI. CDR3 nucleotides: TGTGCCAGCTCACCAAAGCCGAAGGACACTTTTTACAATGAGCAGTTCTTC. Protein: CASSPKPKDTFYNEQFF.

This clone has just a few counts. The chain employs TRBV2 and TRBJ1-5; weak D call: TRBD1 (6 bases). CDR1 and CDR2 from the germline V gene are SNHLY and FYNNEI. Trimming removed 9 bases at V and 9 bases at J, with 15 bases between. The CDR3 has 12 amino acids. Written as DNA, the CDR3 is TGTGCCAGTTGTACAGGGAGACTGCCCCAGCATTTT. Protein: CASCTGRLPQHF.

The chain uses TRBV10-3 and TRBJ2-1; D is uncertain. Germline CDR1 reads ENHRY; CDR2 reads SYGVKD. Trimming stripped 5 bases from V and 6 bases from J, with 8 bases between. CDR3 length: 12 amino acids. CDR3 protein: CAISLTSNEQFF. CDR3 nucleotides: TGTGCCATCAGTCTTACGAGCAATGAGCAGTTCTTC.

With respect to this clone: The sample holds other DNA sequences that translate to the same CDR3. The gene calls are TRBV19 and TRBJ1-5; D gene unclear. CDR1 and CDR2 from the germline V gene are LNHDA and SQIVND (reference sequence). The V and J ends lost 5 bases and 0 bases respectively, with 8 bases between them. The CDR3 totals 14 residues. The CDR3 sequence is CASSRTVSNQPQHF. CDR3 DNA: TGTGCCAGTAGTCGCACAGTTAGCAATCAGCCCCAGCATTTT.

A note on this clone: Other DNA sequences in the same sample also yield this CDR3. The chain is built from TRBV30 and TRBJ1-2; D may be TRBD1 (6 bases). Germline-derived CDR1 and CDR2 are GTSNPN and SVGIG (reference sequence). V was clipped by 0 bases and J by 5 bases, with 7 bases between them. The CDR3 covers 12 residues. In DNA, the CDR3 is TGTGCCTGGAGTGTAGGGGGTTATGGCTACACCTTC. It codes for CAWSVGGYGYTF.

The rearrangement links TRBV4-1 to TRBJ2-7; 8 bases fit TRBD1. After removal of 0 bases from V and 4 bases from J, the junction contained 5 bases not matched to a gene. The CDR3 consists of 15 residues. The V gene's germline CDR1 is MGHRA and CDR2 YSYEKL. The CDR3 loop reads CASSQERRTGYEQYF. CDR3 nucleotides: TGCGCCAGCAGCCAAGAAAGAAGGACAGGGTACGAGCAGTACTTC.

The table lists this clone with a few counts. J is TRBJ1-1 and V is TRBV5-8, with TRBD1 as a possible D gene (5 bases). Germline CDR1 reads SGHTS; CDR2 reads YDEGEE. The CDR3 loop spans 14 amino acids. The ends were cut back, 3 bases at V and 1 base at J, with 10 bases in the middle. The CDR3 here is CASSWKRGNTEAFF. The CDR3 coding sequence is TGTGCCAGCAGCTGGAAAAGGGGGAACACTGAAGCTTTCTTT.

The V and J genes are TRBV5-1 and TRBJ2-7, with 9 bases identical to TRBD1. V dropped 4 bases and J dropped 6; count of bases not matched to a gene: 8. This CDR3 is 14 amino acids long. The germline V gene encodes CDR1 SGHRS and CDR2 YFSETQ. CDR3 nucleotide sequence: TGCGCCAGCAGCACGGGACAGGGAGGGCGCGAGCAGTACTTC. Protein product: CASSTGQGGREQYF.